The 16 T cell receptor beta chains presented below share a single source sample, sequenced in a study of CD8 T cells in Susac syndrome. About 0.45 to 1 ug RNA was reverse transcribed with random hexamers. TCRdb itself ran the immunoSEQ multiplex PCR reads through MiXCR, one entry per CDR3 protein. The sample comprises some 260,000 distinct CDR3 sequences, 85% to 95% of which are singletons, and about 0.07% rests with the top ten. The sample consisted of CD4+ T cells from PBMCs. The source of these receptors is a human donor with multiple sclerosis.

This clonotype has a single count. The CDR3 nucleotides read TGCAGCGTTGGAGTGACTAGCGGCTCCTACGAGCAGTACGTC. Translated: CSVGVTSGSYEQYV. This chain joins TRBV29-1 and TRBJ2-7, with 9 bases lining up with TRBD2. The V and J ends lost 4 bases and 0 bases, in that order; junction bases with no gene match: 4. The CDR3 runs 14 residues. The V gene's germline CDR1 is SQVTM and CDR2 ANQGSEA.

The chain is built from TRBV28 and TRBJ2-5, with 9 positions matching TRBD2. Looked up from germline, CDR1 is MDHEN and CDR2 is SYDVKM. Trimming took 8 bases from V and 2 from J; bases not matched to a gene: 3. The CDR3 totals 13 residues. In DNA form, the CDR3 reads TGTGCCAGCTTTGCGGGGGGGCAAGAGACCCAGTACTTC. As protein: CASFAGGQETQYF.

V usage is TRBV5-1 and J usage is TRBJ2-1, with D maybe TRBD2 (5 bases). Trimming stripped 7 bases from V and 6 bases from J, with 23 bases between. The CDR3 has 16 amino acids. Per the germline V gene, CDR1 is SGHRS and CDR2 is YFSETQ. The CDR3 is CASRPIASPRSNEQFF. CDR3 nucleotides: TGCGCCAGCCGGCCCATAGCGTCCCCGCGCTCCAATGAGCAGTTCTTC. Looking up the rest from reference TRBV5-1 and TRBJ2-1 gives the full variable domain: KAGVTQTPRYLIKTRGQQVTLSCSPISGHRSVSWYQQTPGQGLQFLFEYFSETQRNKGNFPGRFSGRQFSNSRSEMNVSTLELGDSALYLCASRPIASPRSNEQFFGPGTRLTVL.

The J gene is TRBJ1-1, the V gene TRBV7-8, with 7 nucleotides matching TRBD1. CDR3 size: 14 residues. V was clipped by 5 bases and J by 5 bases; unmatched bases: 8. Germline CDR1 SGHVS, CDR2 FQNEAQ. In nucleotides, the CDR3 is TGTGCCAGCAGCGCACAGGGGAGGGGAACTGAAGCTTTCTTT. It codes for CASSAQGRGTEAFF. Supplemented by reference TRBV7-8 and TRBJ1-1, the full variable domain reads GAGVSQSPRYKVAKRGQDVALRCDPISGHVSLFWYQQALGQGPEFLTYFQNEAQLDKSGLPSDRFFAERPEGSVSTLKIQRTQQEDSAVYLCASSAQGRGTEAFFGQGTRLTVV.

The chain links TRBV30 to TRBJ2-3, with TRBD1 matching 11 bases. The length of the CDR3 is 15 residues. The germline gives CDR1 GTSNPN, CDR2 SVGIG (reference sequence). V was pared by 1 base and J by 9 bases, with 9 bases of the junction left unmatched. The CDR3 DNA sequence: TGTGCCTGGAGTGAGGGCGGACAGGGGGCTGAGACGCAGTATTTT. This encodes CAWSEGGQGAETQYF.

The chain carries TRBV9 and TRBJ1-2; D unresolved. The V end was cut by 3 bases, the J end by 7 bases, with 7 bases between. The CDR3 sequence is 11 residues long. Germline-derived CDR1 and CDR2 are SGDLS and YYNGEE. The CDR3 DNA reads TGTGCCAGCAGCGGACGGATTGGCTACACCTTC. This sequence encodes CASSGRIGYTF.

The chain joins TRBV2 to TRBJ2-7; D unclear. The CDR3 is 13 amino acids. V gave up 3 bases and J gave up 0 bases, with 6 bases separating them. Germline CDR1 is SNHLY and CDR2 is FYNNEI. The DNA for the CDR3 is TGTGCCAGCAGTGACGTCGGCTCCTACGAGCAGTACGTC. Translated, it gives CASSDVGSYEQYV.

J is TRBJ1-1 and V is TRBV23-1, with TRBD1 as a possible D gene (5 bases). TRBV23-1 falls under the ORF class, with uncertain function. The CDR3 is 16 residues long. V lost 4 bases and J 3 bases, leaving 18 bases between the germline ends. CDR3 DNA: TGCGCCAGCAGTCTCCCCGCGGGGGGTAAACACACTGAAGCTTTCTTT. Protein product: CASSLPAGGKHTEAFF.

The CDR3 sequence is CASSQAPGVGQPQHF. CDR3 sequence (DNA): TGCGCCAGCAGTCAAGCTCCAGGGGTTGGGCAGCCCCAGCATTTT. This chain connects TRBV23-1 to TRBJ1-5, with D maybe TRBD1 (6 bases). TRBV23-1 is recorded as an ORF, its role being uncertain. This CDR3 is built from 15 residues. Trimming took 2 bases from V and 7 from J, leaving 15 bases between them.

The DNA for the CDR3 is TGTGCCAGCAGTCCCCTTGGCCTAGCGGGGGACCAAGAGACCCAGTACTTC. Translated: CASSPLGLAGDQETQYF. The gene calls are TRBV27 and TRBJ2-5; 10 nucleotides agree with TRBD2. CDR1 is MNHEY, CDR2 SMNVEV, per germline (reference sequence). V shed 5 bases and J 0 bases; nucleotides not matched to a gene: 9. The CDR3 contains 17 residues.

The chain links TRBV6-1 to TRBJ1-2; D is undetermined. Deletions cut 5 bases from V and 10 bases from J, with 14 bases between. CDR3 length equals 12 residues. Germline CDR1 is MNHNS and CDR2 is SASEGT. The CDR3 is CASSHRPAAYTF. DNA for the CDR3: TGTGCCAGCAGTCACAGACCCGCCGCCTACACCTTC.

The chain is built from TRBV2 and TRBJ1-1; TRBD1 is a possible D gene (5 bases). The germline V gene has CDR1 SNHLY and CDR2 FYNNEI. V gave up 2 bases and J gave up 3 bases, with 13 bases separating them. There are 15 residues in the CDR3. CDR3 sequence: CASSESGILHTEAFF. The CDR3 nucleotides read TGTGCCAGCAGTGAATCAGGGATACTGCACACTGAAGCTTTCTTT.

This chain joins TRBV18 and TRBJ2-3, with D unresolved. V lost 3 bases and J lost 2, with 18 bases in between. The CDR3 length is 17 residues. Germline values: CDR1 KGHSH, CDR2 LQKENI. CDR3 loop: CASSPLHGSADTDTQYF. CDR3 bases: TGTGCCAGCTCACCCTTACACGGATCGGCGGACACAGATACGCAGTATTTT.

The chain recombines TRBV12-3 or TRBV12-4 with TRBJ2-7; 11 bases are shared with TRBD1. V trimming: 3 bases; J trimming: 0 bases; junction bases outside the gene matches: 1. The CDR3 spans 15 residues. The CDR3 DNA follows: TGTGCCAGCAGTTTGGGGACAGGGGGCTCCTACGAGCAGTACGTC. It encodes CASSLGTGGSYEQYV.

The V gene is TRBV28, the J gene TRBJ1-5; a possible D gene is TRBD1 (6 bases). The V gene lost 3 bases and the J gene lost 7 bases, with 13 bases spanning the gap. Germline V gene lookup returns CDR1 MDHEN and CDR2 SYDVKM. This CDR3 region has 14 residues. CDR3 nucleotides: TGTGCCAGCAGTTTCAGGGGTAGAGGACAGCCCCAGCATTTT. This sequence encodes CASSFRGRGQPQHF.

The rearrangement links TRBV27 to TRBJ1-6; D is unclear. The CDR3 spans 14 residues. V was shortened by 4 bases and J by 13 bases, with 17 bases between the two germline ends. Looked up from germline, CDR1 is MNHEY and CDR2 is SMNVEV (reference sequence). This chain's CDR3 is CASSSLRASRPLHF. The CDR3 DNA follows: TGTGCCAGCAGTTCCCTCCGGGCCTCTCGGCCCCTCCACTTT.